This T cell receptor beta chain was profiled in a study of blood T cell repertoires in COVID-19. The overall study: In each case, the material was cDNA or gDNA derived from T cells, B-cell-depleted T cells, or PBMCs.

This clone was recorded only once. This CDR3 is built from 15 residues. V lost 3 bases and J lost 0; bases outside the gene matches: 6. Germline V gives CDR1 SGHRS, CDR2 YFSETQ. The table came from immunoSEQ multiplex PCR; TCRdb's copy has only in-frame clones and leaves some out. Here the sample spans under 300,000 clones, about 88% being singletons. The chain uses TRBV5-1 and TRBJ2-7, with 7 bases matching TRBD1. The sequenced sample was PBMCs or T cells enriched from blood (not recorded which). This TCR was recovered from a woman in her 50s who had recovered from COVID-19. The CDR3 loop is CASSSGTADSYEQYF. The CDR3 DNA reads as TGCGCCAGCAGCTCTGGGACAGCAGACTCCTACGAGCAGTACTTC.